The entry that follows covers one T cell receptor beta chain sequence. Its cognate antigen is unknown. There are 16 residues in the CDR3. The V gene lost 8 bases and the J gene lost 0 bases, with 19 bases spanning the gap. Germline CDR1 reads SEHNR; CDR2 reads FQNEAQ (reference sequence). This specimen comes from a study of shared clonotypes between healthy human individuals. Findings and caveats of the study: Sequencing depth was expected to affect clonotype sharing among donors.

The method was immunoSEQ multiplex PCR; TCRdb's version includes in-frame clones alone and lacks a portion of them. The sample consists of roughly 2.2 million clones, over 90% of them appearing once. The V and J genes are TRBV7-9 and TRBJ1-1; maybe TRBD1 (5 bases). The sample comprised naive CD4+ T cells from PBMCs. Stated subset: CD45RA+ positively selected. The origin of this receptor is a man aged 18 to 35 in good health. Some clones in this sample may be carry-over from other donors' samples. CDR3 sequence reads: CASLPTRATMNTEAFF. The CDR3, as DNA: TGTGCCAGCCTACCAACCAGGGCGACTATGAACACTGAAGCTTTCTTT.